Here is one T cell receptor (beta chain) with its context. Authors' methods: Reference gene primer amplification gave estimated nucleated cell counts. TCRdb's copy holds only in-frame clones and misses some; the assay was immunoSEQ multiplex PCR. That table is the source of V, J and clone size, and D and trimming were worked out from the DNA. Of about 150,000 clones listed, about 89% are singletons. The CDR3 length is 12 residues. V lost 8 bases and J lost 1, with 9 bases in between. The germline V gene has CDR1 MDHEN and CDR2 SYDVKM. The data are from a study of blood T cell repertoires in COVID-19. Study-level background: In each case, the material was cDNA or gDNA derived from T cells, B-cell-depleted T cells, or PBMCs.

The TCR sequence derives from a man aged 45-65 years with acute or convalescent COVID-19. Sequenced material: peripheral blood. The rearrangement links TRBV28 to TRBJ2-7; D perhaps matches TRBD1 (6 bases). The CDR3 DNA reads as TGTGCCAGCGGTCAGGGGTCCTACGAGCAGTACTTC. Encoded protein: CASGQGSYEQYF.